The 21 T cell receptor beta chains below come from one sample, sequenced in a study of blood T cells in healthy people across ages. A second PCR of 7 to 11 cycles used a sample-barcoded 5' primer and a J-beta primer mix. MiXCR, applied by TCRdb to the 5' RACE reads, yields one record per CDR3 protein. The sample carries 1,500,000 or so distinct CDR3 sequences, less than 45% recorded once. The sequenced material came from blood. The receptors were gathered from a woman aged 18-35 years in good health.

This clonotype occurred a few times. Here the CDR3 DNA reads TGTGCCAGCGCTGCGGGGGGGTACAATGAGCAGTTCTTC. The encoded protein is CASAAGGYNEQFF. The chain couples TRBV7-9 to TRBJ2-1; TRBD2 agrees at 9 bases. The germline V gene encodes CDR1 SEHNR and CDR2 FQNEAQ (reference sequence). J was trimmed by 4 bases and V by 8 bases; bases with no gene match: 3. The CDR3 has 13 residues. The whole variable domain, filled in from reference TRBV7-9 and TRBJ2-1, reads DTGVSQNPRHKITKRGQNVTFRCDPISEHNRLYWYRQTLGQGPEFLTYFQNEAQLEKSRLLSDRFSAERPKGSFSTLEIQRTEQGDSAMYLCASAAGGYNEQFFGPGTRLTVL.

DNA for the CDR3: TGTGCCAGCAGTTTCGACAGGGTCGGAATAGGACCCCTCCACTTT. It yields the protein CASSFDRVGIGPLHF. The V gene is TRBV12-3 or TRBV12-4, the J gene TRBJ1-6; 7 positions agree with TRBD1. The CDR3 extends over 15 amino acids. V lost 3 bases and J lost 12; bases outside the gene matches: 11.

This chain joins TRBV20-1 and TRBJ2-3, with 7 bases aligning to TRBD2. V lost 5 bases and J lost 1; bases outside the gene matches: 9. Germline V gives CDR1 DFQATT, CDR2 SNEGSKA (reference sequence). There are 15 residues in the CDR3. The CDR3 DNA follows: TGCAGTGCTCCCTTTGGGGGAGGGCGCACAGATACGCAGTATTTT. Translating it yields CSAPFGGGRTDTQYF.

Ten or more counts support this clonotype. The V gene is TRBV4-1, the J gene TRBJ2-7; D is unresolved. CDR3 length equals 16 residues. V dropped 0 bases and J dropped 0 bases, with 12 bases sitting between them. In germline, CDR1 is MGHRA, CDR2 YSYEKL. CDR3 nucleotide sequence: TGCGCCAGCAGCCAAGAAAGGTCCGTCAGCTCCTACGAGCAGTACTTC. As protein: CASSQERSVSSYEQYF.

This clonotype was recorded a few times. V and J are TRBV2 and TRBJ2-1; 7 bases fit TRBD2. Germline assignment: CDR1 SNHLY and CDR2 FYNNEI. The trim removed 5 bases at V and 9 bases at J, leaving 16 bases unmatched. The CDR3 consists of 16 residues. The CDR3 nucleotides read TGTGCCAGCAGTAATCAAGATAGCGGGCCTCGGGGTGAGCAGTTCTTC. It specifies CASSNQDSGPRGEQFF. The entire variable domain, with the rest obtained from reference TRBV2 and TRBJ2-1, is as follows: EPEVTQTPSHQVTQMGQEVILRCVPISNHLYFYWYRQILGQKVEFLVSFYNNEISEKSEIFDDQFSVERPDGSNFTLKIRSTKLEDSAMYFCASSNQDSGPRGEQFFGPGTRLTVL.

The DNA for the CDR3 is TGTGCCAGCAGCGGATCAACCAAGGCAGATACGCAGTATTTT. Residues: CASSGSTKADTQYF. This chain connects TRBV6-1 to TRBJ2-3; D gene uncertain. The CDR3 contains 14 residues. Trimming cost V 6 bases and J 4 bases, with 14 bases left between them. CDR1 and CDR2 (germline): MNHNS, SASEGT.

CDR3 nucleotide sequence: TGTGCCAGCAGCCGACGGATCTACAATGAGCAGTTCTTC. Translating gives CASSRRIYNEQFF. The rearrangement joins TRBV3-1 to TRBJ2-1; no firm D call. Trimming pared 4 bases from V and 3 bases from J, leaving 7 bases between. Germline V gives CDR1 LGHDT, CDR2 YNNKEL (reference sequence). The CDR3 sequence is 13 residues long.

The chain links TRBV27 to TRBJ2-3; TRBD1 or TRBD2 may be the D gene (5 bases each). The CDR3 extends over 17 amino acids. CDR1 is MNHEY, CDR2 SMNVEV, per germline (reference sequence). V was shortened by 0 bases and J by 6 bases, with 19 bases between the two germline ends. CDR3: CASSLSMSGALRDTQYF. CDR3 sequence (DNA): TGTGCCAGCAGTTTATCGATGTCCGGGGCACTAAGGGATACGCAGTATTTT.

This clonotype was observed a few times. The chain links TRBV7-6 to TRBJ2-1; 9 positions agree with TRBD2. V lost 0 bases to trimming and J lost 7 bases; unmatched junction nucleotides: 7. Germline V CDR1 and CDR2: SGHVS, FNYEAQ. The CDR3 length is 16 residues. This CDR3 reads CASSLAVGGGVNEQFF. The CDR3 nucleotides are TGTGCCAGCAGCTTAGCCGTTGGCGGGGGGGTAAATGAGCAGTTCTTC.

The rearrangement links TRBV20-1 to TRBJ1-1; 8 nucleotides align to TRBD1. Per germline, CDR1 DFQATT and CDR2 SNEGSKA (reference sequence). Trimming took 5 bases from V and 5 from J; bases not matched to a gene: 7. CDR3 length: 13 amino acids. The CDR3 protein is CSAAQGGWTEAFF. CDR3 DNA: TGCAGTGCTGCACAGGGGGGCTGGACTGAAGCTTTCTTT.

V and J are TRBV20-1 and TRBJ1-6; D is undetermined. Germline CDR1 reads DFQATT; CDR2 reads SNEGSKA (reference sequence). V dropped 0 bases and J dropped 6 bases, with 12 bases sitting between them. This CDR3 region has 15 residues. The CDR3 here is CSARDRGSSNSPLHF. The CDR3 coding sequence is TGCAGTGCTAGAGATCGAGGAAGCAGTAATTCACCCCTCCACTTT.

The rearrangement links TRBV7-9 to TRBJ2-7, with D hard to call. The V gene's germline CDR1 is SEHNR and CDR2 FQNEAQ (reference sequence). This CDR3 comprises 13 residues. The V end lost 5 bases, the J end lost 2 bases, and 10 bases lay between the germline ends. CDR3 protein: CASSPDGPYEQYF. In DNA form, the CDR3 reads TGTGCCAGCAGCCCGGACGGACCCTACGAGCAGTACTTC.

This chain connects TRBV7-9 to TRBJ2-1; 10 nucleotides agree with TRBD1. The CDR3 is 16 amino acids. In germline, CDR1 is SEHNR, CDR2 FQNEAQ (reference sequence). After removal of 3 bases from V and 8 bases from J, the junction contained 10 bases not matched to a gene. CDR3 DNA sequence: TGTGCCAGCAGCTTTATCGGGACAGGGGTCTCGGATGAGCAGTTCTTC. The encoded protein is CASSFIGTGVSDEQFF.

The CDR3 loop is CASSLPTEANEQYF. The CDR3 coding sequence is TGTGCCAGCAGCCTCCCGACAGAGGCCAATGAGCAGTACTTC. The V and J genes are TRBV11-1 and TRBJ2-5, with D maybe TRBD1 (5 bases). Trimming took 5 bases from V and 11 from J, leaving 21 bases between them. The CDR3 length is 14 residues. The V gene's germline CDR1 is SGHAT and CDR2 FQDESV (reference sequence).

The chain links TRBV7-8 to TRBJ2-1; tentatively, D is TRBD1 or TRBD2 (5 bases each). CDR3 length: 14 amino acids. Germline V lookup: CDR1 SGHVS, CDR2 FQNEAQ. Trimming left V 0 bases short and J 9 bases short, with 12 bases between. The CDR3 nucleotides read TGTGCCAGCAGCTTAGCGCCCGGGGCAGGTGAGCAGTTCTTC. This sequence encodes CASSLAPGAGEQFF.

This sequence joins TRBV29-1 and TRBJ2-3; the D is unclear. V was trimmed by 3 bases and J by 5 bases, leaving 6 bases between them. The CDR3 spans 11 residues. Looked up from germline, CDR1 is SQVTM and CDR2 is ANQGSEA. This CDR3 is CSVETLDTQYF. In DNA, the CDR3 is TGCAGCGTTGAGACTTTAGATACGCAGTATTTT.

Here the CDR3 reads CASSIPARANSYEQYF. The CDR3 bases are TGTGCCAGTAGTATTCCGGCCAGGGCGAACTCCTACGAGCAGTACTTC. The J gene is TRBJ2-7, the V gene TRBV19, with D perhaps TRBD1 (5 bases). CDR3 length: 16 amino acids. Trimming pared 3 bases from V and 0 bases from J, leaving 15 bases between. Germline lookup yields CDR1 LNHDA and CDR2 SQIVND (reference sequence).

This sequence joins TRBV7-2 and TRBJ2-1; D could derive from TRBD1 or TRBD2 (5 bases each). This CDR3 spans 15 amino acids. CDR1 and CDR2 from the germline V gene are SGHTA and FQGNSA. V was pared by 1 base and J by 6 bases, with 13 bases between. CDR3 DNA: TGTGCCAGCAGCTTAGACTATCTCGGGACCAATGAGCAGTTCTTC. It is translated as CASSLDYLGTNEQFF.

About this clonotype: The germline gene is not matched at one end of the junction; a read error may be the cause. The chain links TRBV20-1 to TRBJ2-7; D may be TRBD1 or TRBD2 (5 bases each). There are 13 residues in the CDR3. The germline V gene has CDR1 DFQATT and CDR2 SNEGSKA (reference sequence). This chain's CDR3 is CSALGPSSDEQYF. CDR3 nucleotides: TGCAGTGCCCTGGGACCGTCCTCCGACGAGCAGTACTTC.

The genes are TRBV12-3 or TRBV12-4 and TRBJ1-3; tentatively, D is TRBD1 (5 bases). V was cut by 6 bases and J by 4 bases, with 16 bases left in between. CDR3 length equals 15 residues. DNA for the CDR3: TGTGCCAGCAGGGGCACGGGGCGGCCAGGAAACACCATATATTTT. It yields the protein CASRGTGRPGNTIYF.

This rearrangement joins TRBV2 to TRBJ1-4; no clear D gene. The CDR3 is 14 residues long. Germline V gene sequence: CDR1 SNHLY, CDR2 FYNNEI. Trimming left V 8 bases short and J 0 bases short, with 10 bases between. CDR3 amino acids: CASSPLSTNEKLFF. The DNA for the CDR3 is TGTGCCAGCTCTCCCCTTTCAACTAATGAAAAACTGTTTTTT.